Described below is a single T cell receptor beta chain sequence and its context. The antigen it recognizes is unknown. No clone much larger than this one lies a single base away; base qualities are absent. From its cysteine to its phenylalanine, the CDR3 spans 16 amino acids. Left in the record is the CDR3 DNA by itself, 48 bases read in frame from the first base. V has 3 bases trimmed and J has 4 bases trimmed; junction bases matching no gene number 10. CDR1 and CDR2 are drawn from the germline V gene: SGHTA, FQGNSA. Preparation of the library involved the immunoSEQ multiplex PCR assay. The immuneACCESS repertoire file appears here via TCRdb, limited to in-frame rearrangements. These files lack a portion of the clones; in checked studies, under half of the deficit traces to unresolved V genes, and the cause of the others is not known. The sample profile shows around 77,000 clones; 90% to 95% of them were found once. Together, the top ten hold 1% to 1.5% of the sample.

The data stem from a study of T cell changes during pregnancy in multiple sclerosis (dated by TCRdb to 2018 to 2020). Background on the whole study: The study looked at changes in the T cell repertoire across pregnancy in women with multiple sclerosis.

The starting material was peripheral blood, obtained in the third trimester of pregnancy. The TCR sequence derives from a female donor with multiple sclerosis, enrolled in a pregnancy study. The sequence joins TRBV7-2 to TRBJ2-3, with 7 junctional bases fitting TRBD2. In nucleotides, the sequence is TGTGCCAGCAGCTTCCGGGCGGGAGAGGGGTCAGATACGCAGTATTTT. It is translated as CASSFRAGEGSDTQYF. The CDR3, completed at both ends by the reference TRBV7-2 and TRBJ2-3 genes, gives the full variable domain GAGVSQSPSNKVTEKGKDVELRCDPISGHTALYWYRQSLGQGLEFLIYFQGNSAPDKSGLPSDRFSAERTGGSVSTLTIQRTQQEDSAVYLCASSFRAGEGSDTQYFGPGTRLTVL.